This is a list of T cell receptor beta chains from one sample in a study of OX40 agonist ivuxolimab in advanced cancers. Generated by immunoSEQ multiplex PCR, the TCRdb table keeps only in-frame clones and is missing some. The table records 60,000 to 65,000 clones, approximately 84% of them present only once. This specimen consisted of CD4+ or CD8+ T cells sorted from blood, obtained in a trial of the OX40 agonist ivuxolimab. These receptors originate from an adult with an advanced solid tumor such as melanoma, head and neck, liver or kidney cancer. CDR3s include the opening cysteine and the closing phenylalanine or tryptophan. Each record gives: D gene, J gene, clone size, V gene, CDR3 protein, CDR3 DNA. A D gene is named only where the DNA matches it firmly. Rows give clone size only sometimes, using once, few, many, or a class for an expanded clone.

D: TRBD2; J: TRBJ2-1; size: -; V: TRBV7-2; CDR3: CASSLGGVERKLGGEFF; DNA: TGTGCCAGCAGCTTAGGGGGGGTTGAGCGGAAGTTGGGAGGGGAATTCTTC
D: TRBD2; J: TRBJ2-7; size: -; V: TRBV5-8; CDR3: CASSHHLGSGREEQYF; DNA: TGTGCCAGCAGCCACCACCTAGGGAGCGGGAGAGAGGAGCAGTACTTC
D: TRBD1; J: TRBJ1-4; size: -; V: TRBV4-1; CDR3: CASSQWEGGSAPGLFF; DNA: TGCGCCAGCAGCCAATGGGAAGGGGGCAGTGCCCCTGGACTGTTTTTT
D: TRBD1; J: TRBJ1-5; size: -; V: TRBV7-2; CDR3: CASSQQGNSNQPQHF; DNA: TGTGCCAGCAGCCAACAGGGGAATAGCAATCAGCCCCAGCATTTT
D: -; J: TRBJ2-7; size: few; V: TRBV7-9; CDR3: CASSSQGSISYEQYF; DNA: TGTGCCAGCAGTTCACAGGGATCCATAAGCTACGAGCAGTACTTC
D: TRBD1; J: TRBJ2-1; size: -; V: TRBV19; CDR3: CASSRQGGREYNEQFF; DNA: TGTGCCAGTAGCCGACAGGGGGGGAGGGAATACAATGAGCAGTTCTTC
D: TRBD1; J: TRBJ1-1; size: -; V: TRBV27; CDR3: CASSRRTGTMGAFF; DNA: TGTGCCAGCAGCCGACGGACAGGGACCATGGGAGCTTTCTTT
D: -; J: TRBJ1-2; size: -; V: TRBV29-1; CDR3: CSVEYGYTF; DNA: TGCAGCGTTGAGTATGGCTACACCTTC
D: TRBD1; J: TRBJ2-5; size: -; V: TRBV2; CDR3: CASSVGQKQETQYF; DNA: TGTGCCAGCAGCGTGGGACAGAAACAAGAGACCCAGTACTTC
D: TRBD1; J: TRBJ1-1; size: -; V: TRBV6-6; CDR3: CASNGQVNTEAFF; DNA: TGTGCCAGCAACGGACAGGTGAACACTGAAGCTTTCTTT
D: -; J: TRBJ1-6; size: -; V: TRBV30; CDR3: CAWSPAYRTGRLSSPLHF; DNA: TGTGCCTGGAGTCCTGCCTACCGAACAGGGAGGCTGAGCTCACCCCTCCACTTT
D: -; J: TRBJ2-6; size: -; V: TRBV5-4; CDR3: CASSSNPGIPNVLTF; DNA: TGTGCCAGCAGCTCGAACCCCGGGATCCCCAACGTCCTGACTTTC
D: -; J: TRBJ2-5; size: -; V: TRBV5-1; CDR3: CASSLHFQETQYF; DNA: TGCGCCAGCAGCTTGCACTTCCAAGAGACCCAGTACTTC
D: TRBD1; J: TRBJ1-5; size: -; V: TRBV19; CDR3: CASSIITGGIQPQHF; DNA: TGTGCCAGTAGTATTATCACAGGGGGAATTCAGCCCCAGCATTTT
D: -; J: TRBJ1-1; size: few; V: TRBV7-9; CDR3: CASSLQGTTEAFF; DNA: TGTGCCAGCAGCTTACAGGGGACCACTGAAGCTTTCTTT
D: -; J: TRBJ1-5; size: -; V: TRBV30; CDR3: CAWSAGANQPQHF; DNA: TGTGCCTGGAGTGCAGGGGCTAATCAGCCCCAGCATTTT
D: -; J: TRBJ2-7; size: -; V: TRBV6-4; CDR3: CASSGRVPGDGTYEQYF; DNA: TGTGCCAGCAGTGGCAGGGTCCCCGGGGACGGCACCTACGAGCAGTACTTC
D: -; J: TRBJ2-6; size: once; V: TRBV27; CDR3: CASSLAAGRATGANVLTF; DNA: TGTGCCAGCAGTTTAGCCGCGGGCAGGGCCACGGGGGCCAACGTCCTGACTTTC
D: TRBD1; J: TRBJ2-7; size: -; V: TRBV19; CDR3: CASSIAAGGYEQYF; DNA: TGTGCCAGTAGTATAGCGGCAGGGGGCTACGAGCAGTACTTC
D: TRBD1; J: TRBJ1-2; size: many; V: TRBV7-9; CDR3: CASSLVGMTGDGYTF; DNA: TGTGCCAGCAGCTTAGTTGGCATGACAGGGGATGGCTACACCTTC
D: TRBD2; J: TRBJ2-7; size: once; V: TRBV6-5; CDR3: CASSGLVGNYEQYF; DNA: TGTGCCAGCAGCGGACTAGTCGGAAACTACGAGCAGTACTTC
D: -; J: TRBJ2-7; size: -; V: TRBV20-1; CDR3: CSASHGYEQYF; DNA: TGCAGTGCTAGTCACGGCTACGAGCAGTACTTC
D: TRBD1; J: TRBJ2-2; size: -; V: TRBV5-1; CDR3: CASSLWTGVNTGELFF; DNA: TGCGCCAGCAGCTTGTGGACAGGGGTAAACACCGGGGAGCTGTTTTTT
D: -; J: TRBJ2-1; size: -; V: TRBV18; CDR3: CASSPEQLQPAYNEQFF; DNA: TGTGCCAGCTCACCAGAGCAGTTACAGCCAGCCTACAATGAGCAGTTCTTC